One T cell receptor (beta chain) is described in this entry. What it binds is not known. This entry belongs to a study of cytomegalovirus exposure and HLA in healthy donors. Study results and limitations: The number of N-insertions in an Asian-associated ancestry cluster was reportedly below the roughly 620-donor mean in a later analysis. Researchers reported from a later analysis that most CMV-associated TCR beta chains appeared HLA-restricted. Upon later analysis, TCR association rates were observed to vary by HLA locus, being highest for DRB1 and lowest for HLA-C. A previous analysis found most TCR beta V segments productive roughly 87% or roughly 30% of the time.

PCR primers comprised 60 Vbeta and 13 Jbeta primers. This table comes from immunoSEQ multiplex PCR, and its TCRdb copy is limited to in-frame clones, with some not included. The sample holds over 55,000 clones. Trimming took off 0 bases at V and 2 bases at J, with 12 bases between the two ends. Germline V gene lookup returns CDR1 LGHNA and CDR2 YSLEER. The CDR3 sequence is 16 residues long. The clonotype was recovered from a boy aged 5-17 years in good health and CMV-seronegative. Sequenced material: PBMCs. The V and J genes are TRBV4-3 and TRBJ2-3, with a weak D call TRBD2 (6 bases). DNA of the CDR3: TGCGCCAGCAGCCAAGAAAGCAAGGGACTCACAGATACGCAGTATTTT. Amino acid sequence: CASSQESKGLTDTQYF.